This TCR beta chain was recorded in a study of control samples from healthy donors and cancer patients. TCRdb keeps only in-frame clones here, not all; method: immunoSEQ multiplex PCR. The sample data list fewer than 200,000 clones. The CDR3 covers 17 residues. V lost 4 bases and J 1 base, leaving 19 bases between the germline ends. Germline V CDR1 and CDR2: MGHRA, YSYEKL. The rearrangement uses TRBV4-1 and TRBJ1-2, with no clear D. Material for sequencing was blood. This clonotype was obtained from a woman aged 25 to 39 in good health. CDR3 DNA sequence: TGCGCCAGCAGCCCGTCTGACCCGCGGGCCTTTAACTATGGCTACACCTTC. Translating gives CASSPSDPRAFNYGYTF.